These 27 T cell receptor beta chains came from one sample sequenced in a study of cytomegalovirus exposure and HLA in healthy donors (dated by TCRdb to the late 2010s). Receptors were amplified or captured by the immunoSEQ multiplex PCR assay. Entries here come from immuneACCESS through TCRdb and include only in-frame sequences with V and J called. Some clones fail to appear in such tables; in the studies checked, an unresolved V gene covers under half of the shortfall, and the cause of the remainder is unknown. The sample records over 250,000 clones, around 85% of which are singletons. Approximately 1% of the sample goes to the ten largest clones. Material for sequencing was PBMCs. These receptors were obtained from a woman aged 18-35 years in good health and CMV-seronegative.

The chain combines TRBV9 with TRBJ2-2, with 9 nucleotides matching TRBD1. Looked up from germline, CDR1 is SGDLS and CDR2 is YYNGEE. The trim removed 1 base at V and 1 base at J, leaving 2 bases unmatched. The CDR3 loop spans 16 amino acids. DNA for the CDR3: TGTGCCAGCAGCGTAAGACAGGGGGAGAACACCGGGGAGCTGTTTTTT. Translating gives CASSVRQGENTGELFF.

The V call is TRBV29-1, the J call TRBJ2-7; D may be TRBD1 (5 bases). The V end lost 4 bases, the J end lost 0 bases, and 10 bases lay between the germline ends. CDR3 length equals 13 residues. Germline V gene lookup returns CDR1 SQVTM and CDR2 ANQGSEA. This chain's CDR3 is CSVVLDNSYEQYF. The DNA for the CDR3 is TGCAGCGTTGTTTTGGACAACTCCTACGAGCAGTACTTC.

The CDR3 is CASSYHGQEAFF. CDR3 DNA: TGTGCCAGCAGTTACCATGGACAGGAAGCTTTCTTT. The gene calls are TRBV6-5 and TRBJ1-1; maybe TRBD1 (6 bases). The CDR3 sequence is 12 residues long. With 2 bases removed from V and 8 bases from J, the gap between germline ends came to 9 bases. Germline values: CDR1 MNHEY, CDR2 SVGAGI.

There are a few counts of this clone. The chain employs TRBV7-8 and TRBJ1-2, with 7 bases lining up with TRBD1. The germline gives CDR1 SGHVS, CDR2 FQNEAQ. Losses at the gene ends were 0 bases for V and 4 bases for J; bases not matched to a gene: 5. The CDR3 has 15 amino acids. The CDR3: CASSLAGRGTYGYTF. The CDR3 coding sequence is TGTGCCAGCAGCTTAGCCGGCAGGGGGACCTATGGCTACACCTTC.

This clone has a single count. The chain employs TRBV5-1 and TRBJ2-5, with 8 positions matching TRBD2. Germline lookup yields CDR1 SGHRS and CDR2 YFSETQ. CDR3 size: 15 residues. Losses at the gene ends were 3 bases for V and 5 bases for J; bases not matched to a gene: 9. CDR3 sequence (DNA): TGCGCCAGCAGCTCCCGAGGGCGGGAGGTCGAGACCCAGTACTTC. This sequence encodes CASSSRGREVETQYF.

V is TRBV15 and J is TRBJ1-5; D ambiguous. The CDR3 totals 14 residues. V was pared by 3 bases and J by 9 bases, with 15 bases between. Looked up from germline, CDR1 is LNHNV and CDR2 is YYDKDF (reference sequence). As DNA, the CDR3 is TGTGCCACCAGCAGCCTCCCTCGGTATACGCCCCAGCATTTT. Amino acids: CATSSLPRYTPQHF.

The chain couples TRBV6-5 to TRBJ1-5; possible D gene TRBD1, 5 bases. V lost 0 bases, J lost 9 bases, and 9 bases lay in between. The CDR3 covers 13 residues. Germline V gene lookup returns CDR1 MNHEY and CDR2 SVGAGI. The CDR3 loop reads CASSYSRALPQHF. For the CDR3, the DNA is TGTGCCAGCAGTTACTCCAGGGCCCTGCCCCAGCATTTT.

The chain couples TRBV5-1 to TRBJ1-1; D is possibly TRBD1 (5 bases). V was shortened by 5 bases and J by 6 bases, with 14 bases between the two germline ends. Germline CDR1 reads SGHRS; CDR2 reads YFSETQ. The CDR3 sequence is 13 residues long. The CDR3 reads CASRGQGGPEAFF. The DNA for the CDR3 is TGCGCCAGCAGGGGGCAGGGAGGACCTGAAGCTTTCTTT.

This chain links TRBV27 with TRBJ1-1; perhaps TRBD1 as D (6 bases). Trimming took off 3 bases at V and 0 bases at J, with 11 bases between the two ends. The CDR3 runs 15 residues. Germline V gene data show CDR1 as MNHEY and CDR2 as SMNVEV (reference sequence). CDR3 sequence reads: CASSFRTVMNTEAFF. The CDR3 DNA is TGTGCCAGCAGTTTCAGGACAGTAATGAACACTGAAGCTTTCTTT.

This sequence joins TRBV6-1 and TRBJ1-2; 7 bases fit TRBD1. The J segment lost 2 bases and the V segment lost 6 bases, leaving 9 bases of the junction unmatched. This CDR3 is built from 15 residues. Germline V gene sequence: CDR1 MNHNS, CDR2 SASEGT. The CDR3 DNA sequence: TGTGCCAGCAGCCGGGACAGTCCTTTGAACTATGGCTACACCTTC. This sequence encodes CASSRDSPLNYGYTF.

This clone was counted between two and nine times. The chain joins TRBV6-5 to TRBJ1-1; no clear D gene. CDR1 and CDR2 from the germline V gene are MNHEY and SVGAGI. The V gene lost 2 bases and the J gene lost 1 base, with 8 bases spanning the gap. This CDR3 comprises 14 residues. CDR3 nucleotides: TGTGCCAGCAGTTACGATGGGCGGAACACTGAAGCTTTCTTT. Translating gives CASSYDGRNTEAFF.

The V call is TRBV30, the J call TRBJ1-5, with TRBD1 matching 7 bases. The CDR3 loop spans 14 amino acids. CDR1 and CDR2 (germline): GTSNPN, SVGIG (reference sequence). Germline trimming cut 3 bases from V and 7 bases from J; bases unmatched to any gene: 9. CDR3: CAWSLGGLGQPQHF. The CDR3, as DNA: TGTGCCTGGAGCCTAGGGGGCCTCGGGCAGCCCCAGCATTTT. Supplemented by reference TRBV30 and TRBJ1-5, the full variable domain reads SQTIHQWPATLVQPVGSPLSLECTVEGTSNPNLYWYRQAAGRGLQLLFYSVGIGQISSEVPQNLSASRPQDRQFILSSKKLLLSDSGFYLCAWSLGGLGQPQHFGDGTRLSIL.

The chain recombines TRBV13 with TRBJ2-7; D uncertain. Germline V gene sequence: CDR1 PRHDT, CDR2 FYEKMQ (reference sequence). The CDR3 runs to 17 residues. The ends were cut back, 0 bases at V and 0 bases at J, with 15 bases in the middle. The CDR3 bases are TGTGCCAGCAGCTTAGGGGGCTGGTCCGGCAGCTCCTACGAGCAGTACTTC. Protein: CASSLGGWSGSSYEQYF.

J is TRBJ2-7 and V is TRBV5-5, with no clear D. Trimming removed 4 bases from V and 0 bases from J, with 5 bases in between. Germline V gene data show CDR1 as SGHKS and CDR2 as YYEKEE (reference sequence). The CDR3 loop spans 12 amino acids. The CDR3 is CASSLNSYEQYF. As DNA, the CDR3 is TGTGCCAGCAGCCTAAACTCCTACGAGCAGTACTTC.

This clone appeared a single time. The gene calls are TRBV7-2 and TRBJ2-1, with 11 bases that match TRBD2. Germline CDR1 is SGHTA and CDR2 is FQGNSA. The CDR3 consists of 16 residues. Losses at the gene ends were 1 base for V and 8 bases for J; bases not matched to a gene: 7. In DNA, the CDR3 is TGTGCCAGCAGCTTAGGGCTAGCGGGGGGTATCTATGAGCAGTTCTTC. Its protein is CASSLGLAGGIYEQFF.

The chain recombines TRBV10-3 with TRBJ2-7, with 8 nucleotides matching TRBD1. This CDR3 region has 14 residues. Unmatched junction bases numbered 9, after V lost 6 bases and J lost 5 bases. Germline CDR1 and CDR2: ENHRY and SYGVKD. CDR3 sequence reads: CAISSTGARNEQYF. The CDR3, as DNA: TGTGCCATCAGCTCGACAGGGGCGAGAAACGAGCAGTACTTC.

The chain has TRBV28 and TRBJ1-6; TRBD1 is a possible D gene (5 bases). Germline V gene sequence: CDR1 MDHEN, CDR2 SYDVKM. The CDR3 extends over 14 amino acids. The V gene lost 10 bases and the J gene lost 4 bases, with 14 bases spanning the gap. The CDR3 sequence is CATTTSGYNSPLHF. DNA for the CDR3: TGTGCCACCACGACATCAGGGTATAATTCACCCCTCCACTTT.

V and J are TRBV6-1 and TRBJ1-1; TRBD1 agrees at 10 bases. V gave up 6 bases and J gave up 1 base; unmatched junction bases: 5. Germline V gene lookup returns CDR1 MNHNS and CDR2 SASEGT. The CDR3 loop spans 15 amino acids. The CDR3 nucleotides are TGTGCCAGCAGGGAGGGACAGGGGTGGAACACTGAAGCTTTCTTT. This sequence encodes CASREGQGWNTEAFF.

The chain carries TRBV2 and TRBJ2-2, with TRBD2 matching 8 bases. The CDR3 spans 15 residues. V lost 0 bases, J lost 6 bases, and 3 bases stayed unmatched. CDR1 and CDR2 (germline): SNHLY, FYNNEI. The CDR3 protein is CASSEALAGAGELFF. CDR3 sequence (DNA): TGTGCCAGCAGTGAAGCGCTAGCGGGCGCCGGGGAGCTGTTTTTT.

The gene calls are TRBV6-1 and TRBJ1-2, with D possibly TRBD1 on 6 matching bases. V dropped 2 bases and J dropped 7 bases, with 14 bases sitting between them. CDR1 and CDR2 from the germline V gene are MNHNS and SASEGT. The CDR3 is 14 residues long. The CDR3 nucleotides are TGTGCCAGCAGTGAATCATACGACAGGACTGGCTACACCTTC. Translating it yields CASSESYDRTGYTF.

J is TRBJ2-5 and V is TRBV29-1; D might be TRBD2 (5 bases). The CDR3 has 11 residues. The germline V and J ends were trimmed by 5 bases and 5 bases, with 9 bases remaining between them. Per germline, CDR1 SQVTM and CDR2 ANQGSEA. The CDR3: CSVRGLETQYF. CDR3 bases: TGCAGCGTTCGGGGTTTGGAGACCCAGTACTTC.

The chain is built from TRBV30 and TRBJ2-7; tentatively, D is TRBD1 (5 bases). This CDR3 is 11 amino acids long. V lost 3 bases and J 3 bases, leaving 6 bases between the germline ends. Germline CDR1 GTSNPN, CDR2 SVGIG (reference sequence). The CDR3 sequence is CAWRDSYEQYF. For the CDR3, the DNA is TGTGCCTGGAGAGACAGCTACGAGCAGTACTTC.

The chain links TRBV28 to TRBJ1-6, with D possibly TRBD1 on 5 matching bases. The germline V and J ends were trimmed by 3 bases and 11 bases, with 20 bases remaining between them. The CDR3 is 16 residues long. From germline, CDR1 is MDHEN and CDR2 SYDVKM. CDR3 protein: CASSFPPWEGNPPLHF. The CDR3 DNA sequence: TGTGCCAGCAGTTTTCCCCCATGGGAGGGGAATCCACCCCTCCACTTT.

The chain links TRBV27 to TRBJ2-7; 14 positions match TRBD2. This CDR3 is 15 amino acids long. From germline, CDR1 is MNHEY and CDR2 SMNVEV (reference sequence). The V segment lost 6 bases and the J segment 7 bases; nucleotides outside the gene matches: 8. The CDR3 DNA reads TGTGCCAGCAGAGAGACTAGCGGGGGGGCAAGGGAGCAGTACTTC. Its translation is CASRETSGGAREQYF.

The rearrangement uses TRBV6-1 and TRBJ2-6, with D perhaps matching TRBD2 (5 bases). The CDR3 totals 15 residues. V was clipped by 10 bases and J by 2 bases, with 15 bases between them. Germline V gene lookup returns CDR1 MNHNS and CDR2 SASEGT. The CDR3 region is CAIPKGVPGANVLTF. Written as DNA, the CDR3 is TGTGCCATACCCAAGGGAGTTCCTGGGGCCAACGTCCTGACTTTC.

The rearrangement joins TRBV11-2 to TRBJ2-7; TRBD1 is a possible D gene (7 bases). Germline CDR1 and CDR2: SGHAT and FQNNGV. The V and J ends lost 5 bases and 6 bases respectively, with 14 bases between them. This CDR3 has 13 amino acids. The CDR3 nucleotides read TGTGCCAGCAGCCCTAATCAGGGGGGCGAGCAGTACTTC. It is translated as CASSPNQGGEQYF.

The CDR3 reads CAISATSGASYEQYF. The CDR3 bases are TGTGCCATCAGTGCGACTAGCGGGGCATCCTACGAGCAGTACTTC. The chain has TRBV10-3 and TRBJ2-7; TRBD2 matches 11 bases. The V gene's germline CDR1 is ENHRY and CDR2 SYGVKD. Trimming took 4 bases from V and 1 from J; bases not matched to a gene: 3. The CDR3 sequence is 15 residues long.